Below are 9 T cell receptor beta chains sequenced from a single sample in a study of Ad26.COV2.S vaccination and SARS-CoV-2 variants. The treatment denotes: some 19 received Ad26.COV2.S at low or high dose, single or two shots; about 5 received placebo; per-sample allocation not given. Specimens were obtained on day 63 following the first vaccine or placebo injection. Clones were sequenced by immunoSEQ multiplex PCR, and TCRdb holds only the in-frame ones, with some missing. The sample shows about 350,000 clones, about 87% of them seen only once. The sample here was peripheral blood, taken in a trial of Ad26.COV2.S vaccine versus placebo. These receptors came from a person between 18 and 65 years old who received the Ad26.COV2.S COVID-19 vaccine or a placebo.

This rearrangement joins TRBV9 to TRBJ1-2; D may be TRBD1 (5 bases). Germline lookup yields CDR1 SGDLS and CDR2 YYNGEE. Trimming cost V 3 bases and J 2 bases, with 11 bases left between them. The CDR3 totals 14 residues. This chain's CDR3 is CASSGPGRNYGYTF. Written as DNA, the CDR3 is TGTGCCAGCAGCGGCCCGGGACGGAACTATGGCTACACCTTC. The whole variable domain, filled in from reference TRBV9 and TRBJ1-2, reads DSGVTQTPKHLITATGQRVTLRCSPRSGDLSVYWYQQSLDQGLQFLIQYYNGEERAKGNILERFSAQQFPDLHSELNLSSLELGDSALYFCASSGPGRNYGYTFGSGTRLTVV.

The rearrangement uses TRBV7-2 and TRBJ2-1; D is tentatively TRBD1 or TRBD2 (6 bases each). There are 17 residues in the CDR3. The V and J ends lost 3 bases and 6 bases respectively, with 21 bases between them. Germline CDR1 and CDR2: SGHTA and FQGNSA. CDR3 nucleotides: TGTGCCAGCAGCTTGGAGGTCACCCGGGGGCTGACCAATGAGCAGTTCTTC. Translating it yields CASSLEVTRGLTNEQFF.

CDR3 bases: TGTGCTAGTGGTGCCACAGAGACCCAGTACTTC. This translates into CASGATETQYF. The genes are TRBV12-5 and TRBJ2-5; D ambiguous. The CDR3 has 11 residues. Germline values: CDR1 LGHNT, CDR2 FRNRAP. V lost 5 bases to trimming and J lost 4 bases, with 5 bases between them.

V usage is TRBV29-1 and J usage is TRBJ1-4, with a possible D match to TRBD1 (6 bases). Trimming removed 4 bases at V and 7 bases at J, with 13 bases between. Germline CDR1 reads SQVTM; CDR2 reads ANQGSEA. There are 13 residues in the CDR3. CDR3 coding DNA: TGCAGCGTTGGAGGGACACGGGGTGAAAAACTGTTTTTT. Translation: CSVGGTRGEKLFF.

The chain links TRBV6-5 to TRBJ2-3; D is unresolved. This CDR3 spans 15 amino acids. Germline loops: CDR1 MNHEY, CDR2 SVGAGI. V dropped 0 bases and J dropped 4 bases, with 11 bases sitting between them. The CDR3 bases are TGTGCCAGCAGTTACTCAAATTGGAACCCAGATACGCAGTATTTT. Translation gives CASSYSNWNPDTQYF.

The V gene is TRBV4-1, the J gene TRBJ2-7; possibly TRBD1 for D (6 bases). Germline V gene lookup returns CDR1 MGHRA and CDR2 YSYEKL. Trimming took 0 bases from V and 2 from J, leaving 11 bases between them. This CDR3 has 15 amino acids. CDR3 bases: TGCGCCAGCAGCCAAGACTCGGACAGCCCCTACGAGCAGTACTTC. Its protein product is CASSQDSDSPYEQYF.

The CDR3 is CAASLAEFSYEQYF. The CDR3 DNA reads TGTGCCGCTTCCCTAGCGGAATTCTCCTACGAGCAGTACTTC. The chain links TRBV30 to TRBJ2-7, with 7 bases identical to TRBD2. The CDR3 is 14 residues long. CDR1 is GTSNPN, CDR2 SVGIG, per germline (reference sequence). Unmatched junction bases numbered 10, after V lost 8 bases and J lost 0 bases.

In DNA, the CDR3 is TGTGCCAGCAGCCAATGGCGGAGCTCTGGAAACACCATATATTTT. Encoded protein: CASSQWRSSGNTIYF. The chain recombines TRBV14 with TRBJ1-3; D is unresolved. Germline CDR1 SGHDN, CDR2 FVKESK. V gave up 2 bases and J gave up 0 bases, with 8 bases separating them. There are 15 residues in the CDR3.

The V gene is TRBV4-3, the J gene TRBJ1-1; 7 positions match TRBD1. The CDR3 is 15 amino acids. Trimming removed 1 base from V and 0 bases from J; junction bases left unmatched: 2. Germline CDR1 LGHNA, CDR2 YSLEER. The CDR3 loop is CASSQAGQLNTEAFF. As DNA, the CDR3 is TGCGCCAGCAGCCAAGCGGGACAGTTGAACACTGAAGCTTTCTTT.